This T cell receptor beta chain was found in a study of T cell responses to AZD1222 COVID-19 vaccine. Study-wide results and limits: Repertoire sampling happened only post peak T cell response. AZD1222 recipients seropositive at baseline numbered only six or seven.

CDR1 is MNHNY, CDR2 SVGAGI, per germline (reference sequence). The J segment lost 8 bases and the V segment lost 4 bases, leaving 7 bases of the junction unmatched. The CDR3 is 14 residues long. The assay was immunoSEQ multiplex PCR, and TCRdb's table has in-frame clones only and misses some. The sample carries about 120,000 clones, 80% to 90% recorded once. Points on this clone: Its specificity is not known.

The chain is built from TRBV6-6 and TRBJ1-5; the match to TRBD1 covers 8 bases. The material was peripheral blood, obtained on day 0 of AZD1222 vaccination. The clonotype comes from an adult in good health. This CDR3 is CASSLDRVFEPQHF. As DNA, the CDR3 is TGTGCCAGCAGTTTGGACAGGGTATTCGAGCCCCAGCATTTT.